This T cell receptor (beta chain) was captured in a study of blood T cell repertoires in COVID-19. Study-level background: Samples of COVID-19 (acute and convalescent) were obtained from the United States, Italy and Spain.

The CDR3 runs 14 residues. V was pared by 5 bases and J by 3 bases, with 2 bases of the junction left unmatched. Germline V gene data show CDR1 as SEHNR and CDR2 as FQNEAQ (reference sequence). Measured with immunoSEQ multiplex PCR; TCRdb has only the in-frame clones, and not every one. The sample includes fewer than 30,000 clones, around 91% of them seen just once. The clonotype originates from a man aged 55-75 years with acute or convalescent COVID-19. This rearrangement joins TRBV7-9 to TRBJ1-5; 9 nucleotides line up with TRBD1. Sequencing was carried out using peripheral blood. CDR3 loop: CASSGQGNNQPQHF. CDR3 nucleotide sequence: TGTGCCAGCAGCGGACAGGGGAACAATCAGCCCCAGCATTTT.